These T cell receptor beta chains were read from a single sample in a study of CD8+ T cells in alopecia areata. The data were produced by immunoSEQ multiplex PCR, yet TCRdb's version contains in-frame clones alone and is incomplete. The profile shows under 350,000 clones, roughly 64% of them singletons. The sequencing here drew on CD4+ T cells sorted from blood, taken at week 24, from a patient treated with tofacitinib. The receptors were gathered from a human donor with alopecia areata. The CDR3 runs from the conserved cysteine through the conserved F or W. The order of the fields is clone size, V gene, D gene, J gene, CDR3 protein, CDR3 DNA. The D gene is left open where the match is weak. Clone size appears in some rows only: once, few, many, or a class for an expanded clone.

abundance: -; v_gene: TRBV9; d_gene: -; j_gene: TRBJ1-1; CDR3aa: CASSAKVNTEAFF; CDR3nt: TGTGCCAGCAGCGCCAAGGTGAACACTGAAGCTTTCTTT
abundance: -; v_gene: TRBV6-6; d_gene: -; j_gene: TRBJ2-7; CDR3aa: CASSYSATRGYEQYF; CDR3nt: TGTGCCAGCAGTTACTCTGCTACCCGGGGCTACGAGCAGTACTTC
abundance: few; v_gene: TRBV25-1; d_gene: -; j_gene: TRBJ1-2; CDR3aa: CASSELRSGSYGYTF; CDR3nt: TGTGCCAGCAGTGAATTGAGATCAGGGAGCTATGGCTACACCTTC
abundance: -; v_gene: TRBV6-6; d_gene: TRBD1; j_gene: TRBJ2-7; CDR3aa: CASSYSGTGTYEQYF; CDR3nt: TGTGCCAGCAGTTACTCAGGGACAGGGACCTACGAGCAGTACTTC
abundance: -; v_gene: TRBV9; d_gene: -; j_gene: TRBJ2-2; CDR3aa: CASSVRSLEAGELFF; CDR3nt: TGTGCCAGCAGCGTGAGGTCCCTCGAAGCCGGGGAGCTGTTTTTT
abundance: -; v_gene: TRBV25-1; d_gene: -; j_gene: TRBJ2-7; CDR3aa: CASSETGLAYEQYF; CDR3nt: TGTGCCAGCAGTGAAACAGGTCTTGCCTACGAGCAGTACTTC
abundance: -; v_gene: TRBV27; d_gene: -; j_gene: TRBJ1-1; CDR3aa: CASSREGMGTEAFF; CDR3nt: TGTGCCAGTTCAAGGGAGGGGATGGGCACTGAAGCTTTCTTT
abundance: -; v_gene: TRBV14; d_gene: -; j_gene: TRBJ1-6; CDR3aa: CASSVGISPLHF; CDR3nt: TGTGCCAGCAGCGTAGGGATCTCACCCCTCCACTTT
abundance: once; v_gene: TRBV2; d_gene: TRBD1; j_gene: TRBJ2-2; CDR3aa: CASSLQGANTGELFF; CDR3nt: TGTGCCAGCAGTTTACAGGGGGCGAACACCGGGGAGCTGTTTTTT
abundance: -; v_gene: TRBV4-1; d_gene: -; j_gene: TRBJ1-2; CDR3aa: CASRSWGAGVNYGYTF; CDR3nt: TGCGCCAGCAGGAGCTGGGGGGCAGGGGTTAACTATGGCTACACCTTC
abundance: -; v_gene: TRBV10-2; d_gene: -; j_gene: TRBJ2-5; CDR3aa: CAATAGETQYF; CDR3nt: TGCGCCGCCACGGCTGGCGAGACCCAGTACTTC
abundance: -; v_gene: TRBV30; d_gene: -; j_gene: TRBJ1-2; CDR3aa: CAWSPGGFYGYTF; CDR3nt: TGTGCCTGGAGTCCGGGGGGGTTCTATGGCTACACCTTC
abundance: -; v_gene: TRBV15; d_gene: -; j_gene: TRBJ2-5; CDR3aa: CATSRDDRVGAQYF; CDR3nt: TGTGCCACCAGCAGAGATGACCGGGTTGGGGCCCAGTACTTC
abundance: -; v_gene: TRBV7-2; d_gene: -; j_gene: TRBJ1-2; CDR3aa: CASSLGGPRAPLDYTF; CDR3nt: TGTGCCAGCAGCTTAGGGGGCCCCCGGGCCCCTCTAGACTACACCTTC
abundance: few; v_gene: TRBV11-2; d_gene: TRBD1; j_gene: TRBJ1-1; CDR3aa: CASSLGQVNTEAFF; CDR3nt: TGTGCCAGCAGCTTGGGACAGGTGAACACTGAAGCTTTCTTT
abundance: -; v_gene: TRBV4-3; d_gene: TRBD1; j_gene: TRBJ2-3; CDR3aa: CASSQLGTGVLDTQYF; CDR3nt: TGCGCCAGCAGCCAACTCGGGACAGGGGTTTTGGATACGCAGTATTTT
abundance: -; v_gene: TRBV18; d_gene: -; j_gene: TRBJ1-2; CDR3aa: CASSPGEYGYTF; CDR3nt: TGTGCCAGCTCACCAGGCGAGTATGGCTACACCTTC
abundance: -; v_gene: TRBV2; d_gene: -; j_gene: TRBJ2-6; CDR3aa: CASSAEAYSGANVLTF; CDR3nt: TGTGCCAGCAGTGCCGAGGCCTACTCTGGGGCCAACGTCCTGACTTTC
abundance: -; v_gene: TRBV30; d_gene: TRBD1; j_gene: TRBJ1-5; CDR3aa: CAWSSDRDQPQHF; CDR3nt: TGTGCCTGGAGTAGCGACAGGGATCAGCCCCAGCATTTT
abundance: -; v_gene: TRBV20-1; d_gene: TRBD1; j_gene: TRBJ2-7; CDR3aa: CSATGWGEQYF; CDR3nt: TGCAGTGCGACAGGGTGGGGCGAGCAGTACTTC
abundance: -; v_gene: TRBV29-1; d_gene: TRBD1; j_gene: TRBJ1-2; CDR3aa: CSVEGQGGSGYTF; CDR3nt: TGCAGCGTTGAGGGACAGGGAGGGAGTGGCTACACCTTC
abundance: -; v_gene: TRBV5-4; d_gene: -; j_gene: TRBJ2-5; CDR3aa: CASSRDPRETQYF; CDR3nt: TGTGCCAGCAGCCGGGACCCCAGAGAGACCCAGTACTTC
abundance: few; v_gene: TRBV5-1; d_gene: TRBD1; j_gene: TRBJ2-6; CDR3aa: CASSRDRAGANVLTF; CDR3nt: TGCGCCAGCAGCCGGGACAGGGCTGGGGCCAACGTCCTGACTTTC
abundance: -; v_gene: TRBV11-3; d_gene: -; j_gene: TRBJ2-1; CDR3aa: CASSFGTQQFF; CDR3nt: TGTGCCAGCAGCTTCGGGACCCAGCAGTTCTTC
abundance: -; v_gene: TRBV29-1; d_gene: TRBD1; j_gene: TRBJ2-5; CDR3aa: CSVKQGKETQYF; CDR3nt: TGCAGCGTGAAACAGGGGAAAGAGACCCAGTACTTC
abundance: -; v_gene: TRBV6-5; d_gene: -; j_gene: TRBJ2-7; CDR3aa: CASSRREDYEQYF; CDR3nt: TGTGCCAGCAGCCGCAGGGAGGACTACGAGCAGTACTTC
abundance: -; v_gene: TRBV6-6; d_gene: -; j_gene: TRBJ2-3; CDR3aa: CAIKGSTDTQYF; CDR3nt: TGTGCCATTAAGGGGAGCACAGATACGCAGTATTTT
abundance: few; v_gene: TRBV9; d_gene: -; j_gene: TRBJ1-5; CDR3aa: CASSVAGLSNQPQHF; CDR3nt: TGTGCCAGCAGCGTAGCGGGGTTAAGCAATCAGCCCCAGCATTTT
abundance: -; v_gene: TRBV18; d_gene: -; j_gene: TRBJ2-6; CDR3aa: CASSPPRAPGANVLTF; CDR3nt: TGTGCCAGCTCACCACCGAGGGCTCCTGGGGCCAACGTCCTGACTTTC
abundance: few; v_gene: TRBV30; d_gene: -; j_gene: TRBJ1-1; CDR3aa: CAWSTRGDAEAFF; CDR3nt: TGTGCCTGGAGTACCAGGGGCGACGCTGAAGCTTTCTTT
abundance: -; v_gene: TRBV5-6; d_gene: -; j_gene: TRBJ1-1; CDR3aa: CASSLSLRATEAFF; CDR3nt: TGTGCCAGCAGCTTGAGTTTGCGGGCCACTGAAGCTTTCTTT
abundance: -; v_gene: TRBV4-1; d_gene: TRBD2; j_gene: TRBJ2-5; CDR3aa: CASSRLAGGRQETQYF; CDR3nt: TGCGCCAGCAGCCGGCTAGCGGGGGGGCGACAGGAGACCCAGTACTTC
abundance: few; v_gene: TRBV6-5; d_gene: TRBD1; j_gene: TRBJ1-1; CDR3aa: CASSRTGITEAFF; CDR3nt: TGTGCCAGCAGTCGGACAGGGATTACTGAAGCTTTCTTT
abundance: -; v_gene: TRBV29-1; d_gene: TRBD1; j_gene: TRBJ1-1; CDR3aa: CSVETGGGTEAFF; CDR3nt: TGCAGCGTTGAAACAGGGGGAGGCACTGAAGCTTTCTTT
abundance: -; v_gene: TRBV2; d_gene: -; j_gene: TRBJ1-1; CDR3aa: CASSGVVEALDTEAFF; CDR3nt: TGTGCCAGCAGTGGGGTCGTAGAGGCCTTGGACACTGAAGCTTTCTTT
abundance: few; v_gene: TRBV29-1; d_gene: -; j_gene: TRBJ2-4; CDR3aa: CSVAHIGGVANIQYF; CDR3nt: TGCAGCGTTGCCCATATAGGGGGGGTTGCGAACATTCAGTACTTC
abundance: -; v_gene: TRBV6-5; d_gene: -; j_gene: TRBJ1-3; CDR3aa: CASSYRGGSGNTIYF; CDR3nt: TGTGCCAGCAGTTACAGGGGGGGCTCTGGAAACACCATATATTTT
abundance: -; v_gene: TRBV20-1; d_gene: -; j_gene: TRBJ2-5; CDR3aa: CSGGRKTQYF; CDR3nt: TGCAGTGGAGGGAGGAAGACCCAGTACTTC
abundance: once; v_gene: TRBV28; d_gene: TRBD1; j_gene: TRBJ2-5; CDR3aa: CASSRQGDLWETQYF; CDR3nt: TGTGCCAGCAGTAGACAGGGGGACTTGTGGGAGACCCAGTACTTC
abundance: -; v_gene: TRBV30; d_gene: -; j_gene: TRBJ2-7; CDR3aa: CAWSGQNEQYF; CDR3nt: TGTGCCTGGAGCGGACAAAACGAGCAGTACTTC
abundance: -; v_gene: TRBV6-1; d_gene: TRBD1; j_gene: TRBJ2-7; CDR3aa: CASSLDRDREQYF; CDR3nt: TGTGCCAGCAGTTTGGACAGGGATCGGGAGCAGTACTTC
abundance: -; v_gene: TRBV29-1; d_gene: -; j_gene: TRBJ2-1; CDR3aa: CSVEFSSYNEQFF; CDR3nt: TGCAGCGTTGAATTCAGTTCCTACAATGAGCAGTTCTTC
abundance: -; v_gene: TRBV5-6; d_gene: -; j_gene: TRBJ1-6; CDR3aa: CASSLGHRVTYNSPLHF; CDR3nt: TGTGCCAGCAGCTTGGGCCACAGGGTAACTTATAATTCACCCCTCCACTTT
abundance: once; v_gene: TRBV4-1; d_gene: -; j_gene: TRBJ1-2; CDR3aa: CASSQPGRHGGYTF; CDR3nt: TGCGCCAGCAGCCAACCAGGACGGCATGGGGGCTACACCTTC
abundance: few; v_gene: TRBV7-9; d_gene: -; j_gene: TRBJ1-1; CDR3aa: CASSQSSINEAFF; CDR3nt: TGTGCCAGCAGCCAATCCAGTATTAATGAAGCTTTCTTT